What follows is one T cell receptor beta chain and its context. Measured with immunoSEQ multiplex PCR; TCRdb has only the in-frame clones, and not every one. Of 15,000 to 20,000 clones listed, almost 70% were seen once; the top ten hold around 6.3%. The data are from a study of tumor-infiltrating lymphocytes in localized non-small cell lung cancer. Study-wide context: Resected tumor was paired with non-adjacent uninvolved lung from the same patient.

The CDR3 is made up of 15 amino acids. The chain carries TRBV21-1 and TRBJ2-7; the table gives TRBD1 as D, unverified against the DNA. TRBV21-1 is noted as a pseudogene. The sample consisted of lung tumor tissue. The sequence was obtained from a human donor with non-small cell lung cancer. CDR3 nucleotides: TGTGCCAGCAGCAAAAACAGGGGTAATCTTGACGAGCAGTACTTC. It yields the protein CASSKNRGNLDEQYF.